Below are 29 T cell receptor beta chains sequenced from a single sample in a study of shared T cell receptors in the human thymus. Using immunoSEQ multiplex PCR, the repertoire was profiled, and TCRdb retains in-frame clones only, with some absent. The sample has around 340,000 clones; over 90% are singletons. Sequenced: thymocytes. The receptor source for this set is a human donor.

J is TRBJ2-7 and V is TRBV11-2, with 7 positions matching TRBD1. The CDR3 spans 13 residues. From germline, CDR1 is SGHAT and CDR2 FQNNGV. V was pared by 4 bases and J by 2 bases, with 2 bases of the junction left unmatched. The CDR3 loop is CASSCDRAYEQYF. CDR3 DNA: TGTGCCAGCAGCTGTGACAGGGCCTACGAGCAGTACTTC.

This chain connects TRBV27 to TRBJ1-5; TRBD1 matches at 8 bases. The V gene end was trimmed by 2 bases and the J gene end by 4 bases; junction bases not matched to a gene: 7. CDR3 length: 16 amino acids. CDR1 MNHEY and CDR2 SMNVEV come from the germline V gene (reference sequence). Written as DNA, the CDR3 is TGTGCCAGCAGTTTAGATGGGACAGGCCCTAATCAGCCCCAGCATTTT. The encoded protein is CASSLDGTGPNQPQHF.

Of note for this clone: One end of the junction varies from germline; a read error may be responsible. The genes are TRBV30 and TRBJ1-4, with 7 positions matching TRBD1. CDR3 length equals 17 residues. Germline-derived CDR1 and CDR2 are GTSNPN and SVGIG (reference sequence). The CDR3 spells CVWSAPGRGATNEKLFF. CDR3 nucleotides: TGTGTCTGGAGTGCCCCAGGCAGGGGGGCGACTAATGAAAAACTGTTTTTT.

The genes are TRBV2 and TRBJ1-4; 8 bases line up with TRBD1. The germline V gene has CDR1 SNHLY and CDR2 FYNNEI. V lost 7 bases, J lost 15 bases, and 10 bases stayed unmatched. This CDR3 spans 12 amino acids. The CDR3 here is CASTGTGVSMFF. CDR3 in DNA: TGTGCCAGCACCGGGACAGGCGTGTCGATGTTTTTT.

This clone was observed a single time. The chain is built from TRBV13 and TRBJ1-2; D is uncertain. The V end lost 5 bases, the J end lost 8 bases, and 18 bases lay between the germline ends. Per germline, CDR1 PRHDT and CDR2 FYEKMQ (reference sequence). The CDR3 consists of 14 residues. The CDR3 reads CASSPNVRVRGYTF. The CDR3 nucleotides are TGTGCCAGCAGCCCTAACGTGAGGGTTAGGGGCTACACCTTC.

The count of this clone is one. The gene calls are TRBV5-8 and TRBJ1-5, with 8 bases matching TRBD1. In germline, CDR1 is SGHTS, CDR2 YDEGEE. Germline trimming cut 2 bases from V and 0 bases from J; bases unmatched to any gene: 7. The CDR3 loop spans 17 amino acids. For the CDR3, the DNA is TGTGCCAGCAGCTTTCCGGACAGGGAAAATAGCAATCAGCCCCAGCATTTT. Translated, it gives CASSFPDRENSNQPQHF.

This chain uses TRBV6-4 with TRBJ1-5; 7 bases line up with TRBD1. Germline-derived CDR1 and CDR2 are MRHNA and SNTAGT. The junction had 8 bases not matched to a gene; V was cut back by 0 bases and J by 9 bases. The CDR3 is 15 amino acids. CDR3 DNA: TGTGCCAGCAGTGACTCGGGGGACAGCCAAGGGCCCCAGCATTTT. Translated: CASSDSGDSQGPQHF.

As DNA, the CDR3 is TGCAGCGCCGGGGACAGTAGCTACCAAGAGACCCAGTACTTC. Its translation is CSAGDSSYQETQYF. The rearrangement joins TRBV29-1 to TRBJ2-5; TRBD1 aligns across 7 bases. The germline V gene has CDR1 SQVTM and CDR2 ANQGSEA. The CDR3 totals 14 residues. J gave up 0 bases and V 7 bases, and 8 bases lay outside the gene matches.

The J gene is TRBJ2-7, the V gene TRBV27, with a possible D match to TRBD1 (6 bases). This CDR3 contains 14 residues. Looked up from germline, CDR1 is MNHEY and CDR2 is SMNVEV (reference sequence). V was clipped by 4 bases and J by 3 bases, with 13 bases between them. The DNA of the CDR3 is TGTGCCAGCAGTTCGACAGGACAAATCTACGAGCAGTACTTC. Translated: CASSSTGQIYEQYF.

V usage is TRBV19 and J usage is TRBJ1-1; D is unclear. CDR3 length equals 16 residues. CDR1 is LNHDA, CDR2 SQIVND, per germline (reference sequence). The germline V and J ends were trimmed by 9 bases and 0 bases, with 20 bases remaining between them. The CDR3 loop reads CASLKRGVSMNTEAFF. Written as DNA, the CDR3 is TGTGCCAGCCTAAAGCGTGGAGTGAGCATGAACACTGAAGCTTTCTTT.

This clone appeared a single time. V is TRBV30 and J is TRBJ1-4; D unclear. Germline CDR1 is GTSNPN and CDR2 is SVGIG (reference sequence). Deletions cut 0 bases from V and 8 bases from J, with 13 bases between. This CDR3 is 14 amino acids long. The CDR3 region is CAWSVRAAGEKLFF. The CDR3, as DNA: TGTGCCTGGAGTGTAAGGGCAGCCGGAGAAAAACTGTTTTTT.

This chain links TRBV5-6 with TRBJ2-3; D may be TRBD1 or TRBD2 (5 bases each). This CDR3 has 15 residues. Trimming shortened V by 1 base and J by 2 bases, and 11 bases separated the two germline ends. Germline V lookup: CDR1 SGHDT, CDR2 YYEEEE. The CDR3 region has the DNA TGTGCCAGCAGCTTGTTGGGACGGTCCACAGATACGCAGTATTTT. Its protein product is CASSLLGRSTDTQYF.

This clone occurred once. The chain is built from TRBV28 and TRBJ2-1, with unresolved D. The V end lost 3 bases, the J end lost 10 bases, and 13 bases lay between the germline ends. The CDR3 loop spans 13 amino acids. Germline values: CDR1 MDHEN, CDR2 SYDVKM. The CDR3, as DNA: TGTGCCAGCAGTTTCAGGCGAGGTGTCGAGCAGTTCTTC. The encoded protein is CASSFRRGVEQFF.

V and J are TRBV18 and TRBJ2-7, with 7 bases identical to TRBD2. CDR1 is KGHSH and CDR2 is LQKENI in the germline V gene. J gave up 0 bases and V 4 bases, and 0 bases lay outside the gene matches. The CDR3 is 13 amino acids. CDR3 sequence (DNA): TGTGCCAGCTCACTAGCGGGCTCCTACGAGCAGTACTTC. Residues: CASSLAGSYEQYF.

This clone was recorded once. Additional DNA sequences in this sample encode the identical CDR3. The chain employs TRBV25-1 and TRBJ1-2; 7 bases are shared with TRBD1. Germline V CDR1 and CDR2: MGHDK, SYGVNS. V shed 4 bases, J shed 4 bases, and the junction held 6 bases outside the gene matches. The CDR3 sequence is 14 residues long. CDR3 sequence: CASSALRGVYGYTF. The DNA for the CDR3 is TGTGCCAGCAGTGCCCTCAGGGGGGTCTATGGCTACACCTTC.

About this clone: Additional DNA sequences in this sample encode the identical CDR3. This chain links TRBV27 with TRBJ2-7; 7 bases line up with TRBD2. From germline, CDR1 is MNHEY and CDR2 SMNVEV (reference sequence). The CDR3 totals 12 residues. Trimming took 6 bases from V and 4 from J; bases not matched to a gene: 3. The CDR3 protein is CASSPGGYEQYF. The DNA for the CDR3 is TGTGCCAGCAGCCCGGGAGGTTACGAGCAGTACTTC.

This chain uses TRBV5-1 with TRBJ2-7; D unclear. Between the trimmed V and J ends, which lost 1 base and 5 bases, there was a span of 25 bases. CDR3 length equals 18 residues. In germline, CDR1 is SGHRS, CDR2 YFSETQ. The CDR3 protein is CASSLIAIKAPSPDEQYF. The CDR3 DNA is TGCGCCAGCAGCTTGATTGCTATAAAAGCGCCGAGTCCCGACGAGCAGTACTTC.

The chain employs TRBV15 and TRBJ2-7, with D possibly matching TRBD2 (6 bases). The germline V gene has CDR1 LNHNV and CDR2 YYDKDF (reference sequence). V was trimmed by 5 bases and J by 1 base, leaving 12 bases between them. CDR3 size: 14 residues. The CDR3 nucleotides are TGTGCCACCAGCGGGGGGTTGGGTTCCTACGAGCAGTACTTC. This sequence encodes CATSGGLGSYEQYF.

The rearrangement links TRBV28 to TRBJ2-5; D remains unclear. V was shortened by 3 bases and J by 5 bases, with 16 bases between the two germline ends. CDR3 size: 15 residues. The germline CDR1 and CDR2 sequences are MDHEN and SYDVKM. CDR3 loop: CASSFQVGGRETQYF. CDR3 coding DNA: TGTGCCAGCAGTTTTCAGGTTGGCGGTCGGGAGACCCAGTACTTC.

This chain links TRBV19 with TRBJ2-2, with D tentatively TRBD1 (5 bases). V was trimmed by 9 bases and J by 0 bases, leaving 26 bases between them. CDR1 LNHDA and CDR2 SQIVND come from the germline V gene (reference sequence). This CDR3 has 19 residues. The CDR3 loop reads CASSALIIRAPANTGELFF. CDR3 nucleotide sequence: TGTGCCAGCTCAGCTCTCATCATCAGGGCGCCGGCGAACACCGGGGAGCTGTTTTTT.

The CDR3 protein is CATSRTRGGPIPRGYTF. The CDR3 nucleotides are TGTGCCACCTCGCGTACCCGTGGGGGTCCCATTCCCCGTGGCTACACCTTC. J is TRBJ1-2 and V is TRBV19; D is perhaps TRBD1 (5 bases). Between the trimmed V and J ends, which lost 10 bases and 7 bases, there was a span of 31 bases. This CDR3 has 17 residues. CDR1 and CDR2 from the germline V gene are LNHDA and SQIVND (reference sequence).

The rearrangement links TRBV4-2 to TRBJ1-2; 10 bases agree with TRBD1. The CDR3 sequence is 20 residues long. V was pared by 0 bases and J by 4 bases, with 17 bases of the junction left unmatched. Germline CDR1 reads LGHNA; CDR2 reads YNFKEQ. Here the CDR3 reads CASSQDSLDRGTYRSYGYTF. The CDR3 DNA is TGTGCCAGCAGCCAAGATTCCCTGGACAGGGGGACCTACCGGAGCTATGGCTACACCTTC.

The J gene is TRBJ2-5, the V gene TRBV15, with a weak D call TRBD2 (6 bases). CDR3 length: 15 residues. V was pared by 1 base and J by 2 bases, with 11 bases between. Germline CDR1 reads LNHNV; CDR2 reads YYDKDF (reference sequence). The CDR3 sequence: CATSRASAGQETQYF. The CDR3 DNA is TGTGCCACCAGCAGAGCCTCGGCGGGGCAAGAGACCCAGTACTTC.

V and J are TRBV5-4 and TRBJ2-2; D may be TRBD2 (6 bases). The V gene lost 2 bases and the J gene lost 7 bases, with 15 bases spanning the gap. The CDR3 has 15 amino acids. Per germline, CDR1 SGHNT and CDR2 YYREEE (reference sequence). Written as DNA, the CDR3 is TGTGCCAGCAGCTTCAACCAGAGGGGAGGCGGGGAGCTGTTTTTT. Translated: CASSFNQRGGGELFF.

The V and J genes are TRBV6-1 and TRBJ2-1; 8 nucleotides align to TRBD2. Germline lookup yields CDR1 MNHNS and CDR2 SASEGT. Trimming took 2 bases from V and 6 from J; bases not matched to a gene: 6. This CDR3 spans 15 amino acids. Written as DNA, the CDR3 is TGTGCCAGCAGTGAAAAGCGGGAGATATGCAATGAGCAGTTCTTC. Translation: CASSEKREICNEQFF.

The rearrangement links TRBV27 to TRBJ1-2, with 8 bases that match TRBD1. The CDR3 extends over 13 amino acids. Germline-derived CDR1 and CDR2 are MNHEY and SMNVEV (reference sequence). The V segment lost 5 bases and the J segment 11 bases; nucleotides outside the gene matches: 10. The CDR3 region is CASSLDRGMGYTF. The CDR3 nucleotides read TGTGCCAGCAGTCTTGACAGGGGTATGGGATACACCTTC.

The chain uses TRBV6-1 and TRBJ2-7; D might be TRBD1 (5 bases). The CDR3 extends over 13 amino acids. The V end was cut by 6 bases, the J end by 3 bases, with 12 bases between. Germline values: CDR1 MNHNS, CDR2 SASEGT. The chain's CDR3 is CASRRTGHYEQYF. The CDR3 nucleotides read TGTGCCAGCAGAAGAACAGGTCACTACGAGCAGTACTTC.

The rearrangement uses TRBV19 and TRBJ2-4; 8 bases fit TRBD2. The germline CDR1 and CDR2 sequences are LNHDA and SQIVND (reference sequence). The CDR3 has 16 amino acids. Trimming at V came to 5 bases and at J to 5 bases, leaving 11 bases not matched to a gene. As DNA, the CDR3 is TGTGCCAGTAGTTCCCAAGCGGGAGAGGGTCAAAACATTCAGTACTTC. This translates into CASSSQAGEGQNIQYF.

This rearrangement joins TRBV5-6 to TRBJ1-5; TRBD1 is a possible D gene (5 bases). V lost 5 bases and J lost 11, with 8 bases in between. The CDR3 contains 10 residues. Germline V gives CDR1 SGHDT, CDR2 YYEEEE. The CDR3 bases are TGTGCCAGCAGGCGCAGGGCCCAGCATTTT. This encodes CASRRRAQHF.